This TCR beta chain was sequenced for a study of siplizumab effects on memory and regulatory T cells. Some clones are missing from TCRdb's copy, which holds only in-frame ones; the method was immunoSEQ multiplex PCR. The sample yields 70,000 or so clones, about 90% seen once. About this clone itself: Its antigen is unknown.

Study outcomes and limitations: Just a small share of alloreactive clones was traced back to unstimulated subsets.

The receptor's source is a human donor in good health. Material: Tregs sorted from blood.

Written as DNA, the CDR3 is TGTGCCAGCGCTTTCGCGGGGTCGAGTAACATTCAGTACTTC. As protein: CASAFAGSSNIQYF. This sequence joins TRBV19 and TRBJ2-4; D is perhaps TRBD2 (6 bases). Trimming removed 9 bases from V and 7 bases from J, with 19 bases in between. The CDR3 consists of 14 residues. Germline lookup yields CDR1 LNHDA and CDR2 SQIVND (reference sequence).